This passage covers 14 T cell receptor beta chains from one sample sequenced in a study of T cells in Graves' hyperthyroidism and ophthalmopathy. Amplification targeted TCR beta CDR3 regions from RNA transcripts. A first-round RT-PCR of the TCR CDR3 used the HTBI primer set. Via MiXCR, TCRdb re-called the multiplex PCR reads, giving one row per CDR3 protein. The sample yields approximately 430,000 distinct CDR3 sequences, less than 20% seen once. The sample comprised blood. These receptors all stem from a woman aged 18-29 years with Graves' hyperthyroidism.

This clonotype appeared many times. The chain employs TRBV5-1 and TRBJ1-1; the D is unclear. V dropped 0 bases and J dropped 7 bases, with 10 bases sitting between them. CDR3 size: 13 residues. Germline loops: CDR1 SGHRS, CDR2 YFSETQ. The CDR3 here is CASSLDQVDEAFF. The CDR3 nucleotides are TGCGCCAGCAGCTTGGATCAGGTAGATGAAGCTTTCTTT.

This clonotype was seen ten or more times. The rearrangement uses TRBV5-4 and TRBJ1-1; D gene unclear. This CDR3 comprises 15 residues. From germline, CDR1 is SGHNT and CDR2 YYREEE (reference sequence). Trimming removed 4 bases from V and 2 bases from J, with 15 bases in between. The CDR3 loop reads CASSRSRRGNTEAFF. CDR3 bases: TGTGCCAGCAGCCGTAGTCGTCGAGGTAACACTGAAGCTTTCTTT.

This clonotype was detected ten times or more. V and J are TRBV5-1 and TRBJ1-5; D ambiguous. The ends were cut back, 0 bases at V and 7 bases at J, with 17 bases in the middle. The CDR3 contains 16 residues. Germline CDR1 reads SGHRS; CDR2 reads YFSETQ. CDR3 bases: TGCGCCAGCAGCTTGGACGGGAGTTCGATTAGCCAGCCCCAGCATTTT. This encodes CASSLDGSSISQPQHF.

This clonotype was counted a few times. This chain uses TRBV4-3 with TRBJ2-3; D may be TRBD2 (6 bases). The CDR3 is 16 residues long. Germline CDR1 and CDR2: LGHNA and YSLEER. The V end was cut by 0 bases, the J end by 4 bases, with 14 bases between. The CDR3 nucleotides read TGCGCCAGCAGCCAAGATCTACTAGCAGGAGCAGATACGCAGTATTTT. It codes for CASSQDLLAGADTQYF.

Many counts were recorded for this clonotype. The chain combines TRBV18 with TRBJ2-5; D gene uncertain. The V and J ends lost 1 base and 5 bases respectively, with 5 bases between them. Germline V gives CDR1 KGHSH, CDR2 LQKENI. There are 12 residues in the CDR3. The CDR3 spells CASSPLVETQYF. For the CDR3, the DNA is TGTGCCAGCTCACCACTAGTCGAGACCCAGTACTTC.

This clonotype has just a few counts. The chain employs TRBV5-5 and TRBJ2-5; the match to TRBD1 covers 7 bases. This CDR3 comprises 15 residues. Losses at the gene ends were 4 bases for V and 4 bases for J; bases not matched to a gene: 10. Germline CDR1 SGHKS, CDR2 YYEKEE (reference sequence). CDR3 sequence reads: CASSTLTGIRETQYF. CDR3 sequence (DNA): TGTGCCAGCAGCACCTTGACAGGGATCCGAGAGACCCAGTACTTC. Full variable domain (missing parts from reference TRBV5-5 and TRBJ2-5): DAGVTQSPTHLIKTRGQQVTLRCSPISGHKSVSWYQQVLGQGPQFIFQYYEKEERGRGNFPDRFSARQFPNYSSELNVNALLLGDSALYLCASSTLTGIRETQYFGPGTRLLVL.

In regard to this clonotype: A read error is possible here, since a much larger clone lies one base away. This sequence joins TRBV6-2 or TRBV6-3 and TRBJ1-1; no clear D. V dropped 1 base and J dropped 4 bases, with 1 base sitting between them. This CDR3 has 11 residues. Germline V gives CDR1 MNHEY, CDR2 SVGEGT. CDR3 bases: TGTGCCAGCAGTTACTTCACTGAAGCTTTCTTT. Translation: CASSYFTEAFF.

This clonotype was observed at least ten times. The V and J genes are TRBV11-3 and TRBJ2-1, with TRBD1 matching 10 bases. Losses at the gene ends were 5 bases for V and 5 bases for J; bases not matched to a gene: 6. This CDR3 contains 15 residues. Germline V CDR1 and CDR2: SGHNT, YENEEA. In nucleotides, the CDR3 is TGTGCCAGCAGCCTACGGGACAGGGGAAACAATGAGCAGTTCTTC. This codes for CASSLRDRGNNEQFF.

This clonotype was detected ten times or more. The chain combines TRBV2 with TRBJ2-2; D might be TRBD1 (8 bases). CDR1 is SNHLY and CDR2 is FYNNEI in the germline V gene. The CDR3 covers 22 residues. V was clipped by 3 bases and J by 4 bases, with 33 bases between them. The CDR3 protein is CASSDGRIPGQGAPYGTGELFF. The DNA of the CDR3 is TGTGCCAGCAGTGACGGGAGGATACCTGGACAGGGTGCTCCGTATGGCACCGGGGAGCTGTTTTTT.

This clonotype was detected only a few times. The chain is built from TRBV3-1 and TRBJ2-3, with 7 positions matching TRBD1. Germline V lookup: CDR1 LGHDT, CDR2 YNNKEL (reference sequence). The CDR3 has 17 amino acids. Unmatched junction bases numbered 11, after V lost 4 bases and J lost 1 base. The CDR3 DNA is TGTGCCAGCAGCCCGACCGTCCGGGACAGTGGCACAGATACGCAGTATTTT. Translated: CASSPTVRDSGTDTQYF.

This clonotype was recorded a few times. The rearrangement joins TRBV9 to TRBJ1-2; D not certain. The CDR3 contains 15 residues. Germline CDR1 is SGDLS and CDR2 is YYNGEE. Between the trimmed V and J ends, which lost 4 bases and 0 bases, there was a span of 13 bases. The CDR3: CASSPVVQANYGYTF. The CDR3 nucleotides are TGTGCCAGCAGCCCCGTAGTACAAGCTAACTATGGCTACACCTTC.

The chain employs TRBV29-1 and TRBJ1-4; possible D gene TRBD1, 6 bases. The length of the CDR3 is 14 residues. The germline V gene encodes CDR1 SQVTM and CDR2 ANQGSEA. V shed 7 bases and J shed 8 bases, with 20 bases lying between them. This CDR3 reads CSARGWGAGEKLFF. The CDR3 nucleotides read TGCAGCGCCCGCGGTTGGGGGGCGGGAGAAAAACTGTTTTTT. Full variable domain (remainder filled in from reference TRBV29-1 and TRBJ1-4): SAVISQKPSRDICQRGTSLTIQCQVDSQVTMMFWYRQQPGQSLTLIATANQGSEATYESGFVIDKFPISRPNLTFSTLTVSNMSPEDSSIYLCSARGWGAGEKLFFGSGTQLSVL.

This clonotype has ten or more counts. The gene calls are TRBV27 and TRBJ2-1; D is unresolved. The CDR3 is 16 residues long. Deletions cut 4 bases from V and 2 bases from J, with 15 bases between. Per the germline V gene, CDR1 is MNHEY and CDR2 is SMNVEV (reference sequence). The CDR3 region has the DNA TGTGCCAGCAGTTCAATCATTCCCTCCACCTACAATGAGCAGTTCTTC. It codes for CASSSIIPSTYNEQFF.

This clonotype occurred once. With a much larger clone just one base away, this may be a read error. The chain links TRBV5-5 to TRBJ2-1; 8 bases line up with TRBD2. V lost 5 bases, J lost 9 bases, and 16 bases stayed unmatched. CDR3 length: 16 residues. Germline V gives CDR1 SGHKS, CDR2 YYEKEE (reference sequence). This CDR3 reads CASRSLLAVLGGEQFF. CDR3 bases: TGTGCCAGCAGATCACTACTAGCGGTCCTAGGTGGTGAGCAGTTCTTC.